This is a list of T cell receptor beta chains from one sample in a study of glioma-infiltrating T cells. MiXCR, applied by TCRdb to the multiplex PCR reads, yields one record per CDR3 protein. The table records roughly 200,000 distinct CDR3 sequences, around 30% of them present only once. The sample comprised glioma tissue, nonneoplastic brain tissue, or PBMCs (not recorded which). The receptor set was obtained from a human donor with low-grade glioma or glioblastoma, undergoing nonglioma brain surgery, or in good health (not recorded which). Each CDR3 is given with its conserved first and last residue. A D gene is named only where the DNA matches it firmly. Only some rows state a clone size, as once, few, many or a class for expanded clones.

size	D	V	J	CDR3	DNA
.	TRBD2	TRBV5-1	TRBJ2-5	CASSLGTSGRGETKYF	TGCGCCAGCAGCTTGGGGACTAGCGGGAGGGGTGAGACCAAGTACTTC
many	TRBD2	TRBV4-1	TRBJ2-1	CASSLREGSSSYNEQFF	TGCGCCAGCAGCCTGCGGGAGGGGAGCAGCTCCTACAATGAGCAGTTCTTC
.	.	TRBV29-1	TRBJ2-2	CSVVDRGELFF	TGCAGCGTTGTGGATCGCGGGGAGCTGTTTTTT
.	TRBD2	TRBV5-1	TRBJ2-3	CASSLAGGQADTQYF	TGCGCCAGCAGCTTAGCGGGAGGGCAGGCAGATACGCAGTATTTT
many	.	TRBV6-2/TRBV6-3	TRBJ2-3	CASRLLARGTDTQYF	TGTGCCAGCAGGCTACTAGCGAGGGGGACAGATACGCAGTATTTT
.	TRBD1	TRBV12-3/TRBV12-4	TRBJ2-7	CASSWTGSSYEQYF	TGTGCCAGCAGTTGGACAGGGTCGAGCTACGAGCAGTACTTC
.	TRBD1	TRBV27	TRBJ1-2	CACSGTGESVYTF	TGTGCCTGCAGTGGGACAGGGGAAAGTGTCTACACCTTC
many	.	TRBV4-1	TRBJ1-1	CASVAGRGGNEAFF	TGCGCCAGCGTTGCGGGTAGGGGTGGGAATGAAGCTTTCTTT
.	.	TRBV7-9	TRBJ2-5	CASSTRRGTQSF	TGTGCCAGCAGCACCCGACGGGGGACCCAGTCCTTC
few	.	TRBV10-3	TRBJ2-5	CAIGSGGQETQYF	TGTGCCATCGGTTCGGGTGGACAAGAGACCCAGTACTTC
many	TRBD1	TRBV28	TRBJ2-5	CASRDTGGAETQYF	TGTGCCAGCAGGGACACAGGGGGAGCAGAGACCCAGTACTTC
many	.	TRBV20-1	TRBJ2-7	CSASNPVASSYEQYF	TGCAGTGCTAGCAACCCCGTCGCTAGCTCCTACGAGCAGTACTTC
many	TRBD2	TRBV15	TRBJ2-7	CATSSGLSSYEQYF	TGTGCCACGTCTAGCGGGTTGAGCTCCTACGAGCAGTACTTC
few	.	TRBV30	TRBJ1-5	CAWSLQEYQPQHF	TGTGCCTGGAGTTTGCAGGAATATCAGCCCCAGCATTTT
.	.	TRBV7-9	TRBJ2-2	CASSPPTGELFF	TGTGCCAGCAGCCCCCCCACCGGGGAGCTGTTTTTT
many	.	TRBV19	TRBJ2-2	CASSIGRDPNTGELFF	TGTGCCAGTAGTATAGGCAGGGACCCGAACACCGGGGAGCTGTTTTTT
few	.	TRBV7-8	TRBJ2-3	CASSLQASTDTQYF	TGTGCCAGCAGCCTCCAGGCCAGCACAGATACGCAGTATTTT
.	TRBD2	TRBV5-1	TRBJ2-1	CASSSGLAGTNEQFF	TGCGCCAGCAGCTCAGGACTAGCGGGAACCAATGAGCAGTTCTTC
many	.	TRBV4-3	TRBJ1-1	CASSRGAEAFF	TGCGCCAGCAGCCGGGGAGCTGAAGCTTTCTTT
many	TRBD1	TRBV20-1	TRBJ2-7	CSASLTGGFEQYF	TGCAGTGCTAGTCTTACAGGGGGCTTCGAACAGTACTTC
.	.	TRBV12-3/TRBV12-4	TRBJ2-2	CASSPGVDRSSGELFF	TGTGCCAGCAGCCCGGGGGTCGACAGGTCGAGCGGGGAGCTGTTTTTT
few	TRBD2	TRBV24-1	TRBJ2-3	CATSDTLAGSGDTQYF	TGTGCCACCAGTGACACCCTAGCGGGATCGGGGGATACGCAGTATTTT
.	.	TRBV6-1	TRBJ1-2	CASSEAIGGPNYGETF	TGTGCCAGCAGTGAAGCCATCGGTGGGCCTAACTATGGCGAAACCTTC
many	.	TRBV27	TRBJ1-4	CASSQQTATGEKLFF	TGTGCCAGCAGTCAGCAGACAGCGACGGGAGAAAAACTGTTTTTT
many	TRBD2	TRBV11-2	TRBJ2-3	CASSLAAGGPADTQYF	TGTGCCAGCAGCTTAGCCGCGGGAGGGCCGGCAGATACGCAGTATTTT
many	.	TRBV24-1	TRBJ2-3	CTTSGDGGTDTQYF	TGTACCACCAGTGGGGATGGAGGCACAGATACGCAGTATTTT
many	.	TRBV4-1	TRBJ1-2	CASSQESYGYTF	TGCGCCAGCAGCCAAGAAAGCTATGGCTACACCTTC
many	.	TRBV14	TRBJ2-3	CASSQAGRSASTDTQYF	TGTGCCAGCAGCCAAGCGGGGCGGTCAGCTAGCACAGATACGCAGTATTTT
.	TRBD1	TRBV14	TRBJ2-7	CASSSRLTGQGLVYEQYF	TGTGCCAGCAGCTCTCGACTGACGGGACAGGGTTTAGTCTACGAGCAGTACTTC
many	.	TRBV7-2	TRBJ2-3	CASSLAQPPDTQYF	TGTGCCAGCAGCTTAGCCCAGCCCCCAGATACGCAGTATTTT
few	.	TRBV7-2	TRBJ1-5	CASSFFQGSNQPQHF	TGTGCCAGCAGCTTTTTCCAGGGAAGCAATCAGCCCCAGCATTTT
.	.	TRBV6-1	TRBJ2-3	CASSEAEDTQYF	TGTGCCAGCAGTGAAGCGGAGGACACGCAGTATTTT
many	.	TRBV10-3	TRBJ1-1	CAISESNGNEAFF	TGTGCCATCAGTGAGTCGAATGGGAATGAAGCTTTCTTT
many	.	TRBV12-3/TRBV12-4	TRBJ2-5	CASSRLEAETQYF	TGTGCCAGCAGTCGTCTCGAGGCTGAGACCCAGTACTTC
many	TRBD1	TRBV6-1	TRBJ1-1	CASRLAQGGRTEAFF	TGTGCCAGCAGATTGGCCCAGGGGGGAAGGACTGAAGCTTTCTTT
.	.	TRBV29-1	TRBJ2-1	CSVEAGYNEQFF	TGCAGCGTTGAGGCGGGTTACAATGAGCAGTTCTTC
.	.	TRBV28	TRBJ1-2	CARSSVYCYTF	TGTGCCAGAAGTTCCGTGTATTGCTACACCTTC
many	TRBD2	TRBV27	TRBJ2-1	CASSPTSGSHNEQFF	TGTGCCAGCAGTCCCACTAGCGGGTCTCACAATGAGCAGTTCTTC
few	.	TRBV29-1	TRBJ1-1	CSVDRHRSTEAFF	TGCAGCGTTGATAGACATCGAAGCACTGAAGCTTTCTTT
few	.	TRBV10-3	TRBJ1-5	CAIKGGSGQPQHF	TGTGCCATCAAAGGGGGATCTGGTCAGCCCCAGCATTTT
.	.	TRBV6-2/TRBV6-3	TRBJ2-7	CVSSLRTILARYEQYF	TGTGTCAGCAGTCTACGGACTATCCTAGCTCGCTACGAGCAGTACTTC
.	.	TRBV7-8	TRBJ2-5	CASRKGQGSQSVETQYF	TGTGCCAGCAGGAAAGGGCAGGGAAGCCAGTCGGTGGAGACCCAGTACTTC
few	TRBD2	TRBV19	TRBJ2-5	CASSISSGRQETQYF	TGTGCCAGTAGTATATCTAGCGGGAGGCAAGAGACCCAGTACTTC
.	.	TRBV7-3	TRBJ2-3	CASSSTPGRTDTQYF	TGTGCCAGCAGCTCGACACCGGGGCGCACAGATACGCAGTATTTT
.	TRBD2	TRBV15	TRBJ2-7	CATSRDLAGVVSAEQYF	TGTGCCACCAGCAGAGATCTAGCGGGAGTCGTGTCGGCCGAGCAGTACTTC
many	.	TRBV12-3/TRBV12-4	TRBJ1-1	CASSSSLVQGRGNTEAFF	TGTGCCAGCAGTTCATCCTTAGTACAGGGACGAGGGAACACTGAAGCTTTCTTT
.	.	TRBV24-1	TRBJ2-3	CATGDLQRGEAVTDTQYF	TGTGCCACCGGTGATTTGCAAAGGGGGGAGGCGGTGACAGATACGCAGTATTTT
.	TRBD1	TRBV5-4	TRBJ2-5	CASSYGQGVQETQYF	TGTGCCAGCAGCTACGGACAGGGTGTTCAAGAGACCCAGTACTTC
.	TRBD1	TRBV12-3/TRBV12-4	TRBJ1-2	CASSMGQGNYGYTF	TGTGCCAGCAGCATGGGACAGGGAAACTATGGCTACACCTTC
few	.	TRBV9	TRBJ2-1	CASSVVGLPHNEQFF	TGTGCCAGCAGCGTAGTAGGGTTGCCCCACAATGAGCAGTTCTTC
.	TRBD1	TRBV5-6	TRBJ1-6	CASSRQGQHYSPLHF	TGTGCCAGCAGCCGTCAGGGACAGCACTATTCACCCCTCCACTTT
many	.	TRBV6-2/TRBV6-3	TRBJ1-1	CASSYVGYTEAFF	TGTGCCAGCAGTTACGTCGGTTACACTGAAGCTTTCTTT
many	TRBD2	TRBV7-9	TRBJ2-3	CASSLTSGYTDTQYF	TGTGCCAGCAGCTTGACTAGCGGATACACAGATACGCAGTATTTT
.	.	TRBV7-2	TRBJ2-1	CASGQSQRPLNEQFF	TGTGCCAGCGGCCAAAGTCAGAGGCCTCTTAATGAGCAGTTCTTC
many	.	TRBV28	TRBJ1-6	CASSPPFGVRTLHF	TGTGCCAGCAGTCCCCCGTTCGGGGTTCGAACCCTCCACTTT
many	.	TRBV25-1	TRBJ1-5	CASSETYSDQPQHF	TGTGCCAGCAGTGAAACCTACAGCGATCAGCCCCAGCATTTT